This passage covers 2 T cell receptor beta chains from one sample sequenced in a study of molecular identifiers for immune sequencing clone quantification. TCRdb analysed the PCR reads with MiXCR anew, one entry per CDR3 protein. The top ten clones hold roughly 0.8% of a sample with roughly 86,000 distinct CDR3 sequences, 19% of them seen once. Sample: naive CD8+ T cells from blood, with Jurkat cell RNA spiked in. Subset here: FACS-sorted CD8+CD4-CCR7+CD45RA+ naive T cells. Receptors originate from a human donor in good health. Some libraries in this study had Jurkat cell RNA spiked in.

This clonotype has a count of ten or more. The chain is built from TRBV4-3 and TRBJ2-2, with a weak D call TRBD2 (5 bases). Trimming took off 0 bases at V and 3 bases at J, with 8 bases between the two ends. In germline, CDR1 is LGHNA, CDR2 YSLEER. This CDR3 region has 15 residues. The CDR3 bases are TGCGCCAGCAGCCAAGATAGGACTCACACCGGGGAGCTGTTTTTT. It yields the protein CASSQDRTHTGELFF.

This clonotype came up many times. This chain uses TRBV5-4 with TRBJ2-7; 8 bases align to TRBD2. Germline V CDR1 and CDR2: SGHNT, YYREEE (reference sequence). The CDR3 totals 15 residues. V was pared by 4 bases and J by 4 bases, with 10 bases of the junction left unmatched. As DNA, the CDR3 is TGTGCCAGCAGCCCTGAAGCGGGAGAGTTGTACGAGCAGTACTTC. This encodes CASSPEAGELYEQYF.